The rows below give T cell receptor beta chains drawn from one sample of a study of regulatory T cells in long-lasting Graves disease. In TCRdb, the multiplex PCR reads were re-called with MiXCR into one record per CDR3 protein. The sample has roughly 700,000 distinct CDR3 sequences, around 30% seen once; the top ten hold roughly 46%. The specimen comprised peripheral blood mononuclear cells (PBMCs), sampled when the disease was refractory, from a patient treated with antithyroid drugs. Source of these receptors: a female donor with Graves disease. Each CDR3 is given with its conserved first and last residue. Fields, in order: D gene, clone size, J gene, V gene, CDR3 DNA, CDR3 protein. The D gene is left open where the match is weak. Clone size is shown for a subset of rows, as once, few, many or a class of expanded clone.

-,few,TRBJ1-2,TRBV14,TGTGCCAGCAGCCCCTCCCGGGGCAATGGCTACACCTTC,CASSPSRGNGYTF
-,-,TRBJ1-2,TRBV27,TGTGCCAGCAGGGAGGTAGACAGAGATAACTATGGCTACACCTTC,CASREVDRDNYGYTF
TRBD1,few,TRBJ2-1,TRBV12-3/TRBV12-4,TGTGCCAGCAGTTTCTCGGACAGGGAGGCCAATGAGCAGTTCTTC,CASSFSDREANEQFF
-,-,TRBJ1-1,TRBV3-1,TGTGCCAGCAGCCAAGGTACCGGCACCGGTCGTTTGAACACTGAAGCTTTCTTT,CASSQGTGTGRLNTEAFF
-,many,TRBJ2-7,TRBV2,TGTGCCAGCAGCCGACGTGGGAGGCAGGATATGGGCGAGCAGTACTTC,CASSRRGRQDMGEQYF
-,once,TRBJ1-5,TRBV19,TGTGCCAGTAGTATGCTGCCGGGCCAGGGACCCCAGCATTTT,CASSMLPGQGPQHF
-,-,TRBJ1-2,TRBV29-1,TGCAGCGTTGGGGGGGACCTCTATGGCTACACCTTC,CSVGGDLYGYTF
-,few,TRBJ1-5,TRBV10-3,TGTGCCATCAGCCCCGACGACAGCAATCAGCCCCAGCATTTT,CAISPDDSNQPQHF
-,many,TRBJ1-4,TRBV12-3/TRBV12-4,TGTGCCAGCAGTTTAGAGGACAGTCAAAAACTGTTTTTT,CASSLEDSQKLFF
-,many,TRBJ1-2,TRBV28,TGTGCCAGCAGCACCTCACCTGCTGGGGGGCGCTCCTATGGCTACACCTTC,CASSTSPAGGRSYGYTF
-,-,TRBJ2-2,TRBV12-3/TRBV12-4,TGTGCCAGCAGTTCCATAAGTATTAACACCGGGGAGCTGTTTTTT,CASSSISINTGELFF
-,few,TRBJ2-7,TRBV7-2,TGTGCCAGCAGCTTAGATTGGGGCGAGCAGTACTTC,CASSLDWGEQYF
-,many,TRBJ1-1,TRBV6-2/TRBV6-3,TGTGCCAGCAGTTACCAACAAGGGAACACTGAAGCTTTCTTT,CASSYQQGNTEAFF
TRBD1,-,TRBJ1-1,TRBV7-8,TGTGCCAGCAGCTCAGGACAGGGGCGACCCACCGCTGAAGCTTTCTTT,CASSSGQGRPTAEAFF
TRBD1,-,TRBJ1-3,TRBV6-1,TGTGCCAGCAGTCCTGGGACAGGGTCAGGCGGAAACACCATATATTTT,CASSPGTGSGGNTIYF